The 18 T cell receptor beta chains given below trace back to one sample, sequenced in a study of shared clonotypes between healthy human individuals. Profiling relied on immunoSEQ multiplex PCR, and the TCRdb table lists in-frame clones only, not all of them. The repertoire has a few million clones, over 85% of them found once; the top ten carry around 0.15%. The specimen sequenced was naive CD4+ T cells sorted from blood. Subset indicated: CD45RA+ positively selected. These TCRs come from a man in his late teens or twenties in good health.

This chain joins TRBV18 and TRBJ2-2; no clear D. The germline CDR1 and CDR2 sequences are KGHSH and LQKENI. The CDR3 is made up of 15 amino acids. Trimming pared 3 bases from V and 1 base from J, leaving 9 bases between. The CDR3 sequence is CASSPYSQNTGELFF. CDR3 in DNA: TGTGCCAGCTCACCTTATTCGCAGAACACCGGGGAGCTGTTTTTT.

This rearrangement joins TRBV11-2 to TRBJ1-2; TRBD1 might be the D (6 bases). CDR3 length: 14 residues. Germline V lookup: CDR1 SGHAT, CDR2 FQNNGV. V shed 3 bases and J shed 1 base, with 9 bases lying between them. The CDR3 DNA is TGTGCCAGCAGCTTGGACAGTTATAACTATGGCTACACCTTC. It translates to CASSLDSYNYGYTF.

The count of this clone is one. V gene TRBV9 combines with J gene TRBJ2-1; possibly TRBD2 for D (5 bases). Germline CDR1 is SGDLS and CDR2 is YYNGEE. V shed 4 bases and J shed 1 base, with 15 bases lying between them. The CDR3 consists of 16 residues. The CDR3 DNA reads TGTGCCAGCAGCAAACTAGTGGGAACATCCTACAATGAGCAGTTCTTC. It translates to CASSKLVGTSYNEQFF. Complete variable domain (other parts from reference TRBV9 and TRBJ2-1): DSGVTQTPKHLITATGQRVTLRCSPRSGDLSVYWYQQSLDQGLQFLIQYYNGEERAKGNILERFSAQQFPDLHSELNLSSLELGDSALYFCASSKLVGTSYNEQFFGPGTRLTVL.

The rearrangement joins TRBV19 to TRBJ1-2; D is uncertain. There are 12 residues in the CDR3. The V end was cut by 1 base, the J end by 8 bases, with 8 bases between. CDR1 is LNHDA, CDR2 SQIVND, per germline (reference sequence). CDR3 protein: CASSIGGWGYTF. The CDR3 DNA is TGTGCCAGTAGTATAGGTGGTTGGGGCTACACCTTC. The full variable domain, its missing parts supplied by reference TRBV19 and TRBJ1-2, is DGGITQSPKYLFRKEGQNVTLSCEQNLNHDAMYWYRQDPGQGLRLIYYSQIVNDFQKGDIAEGYSVSREKKESFPLTVTSAQKNPTAFYLCASSIGGWGYTFGSGTRLTVV.

The chain recombines TRBV19 with TRBJ1-4; 9 bases fit TRBD1. This CDR3 region has 14 residues. The J segment lost 4 bases and the V segment lost 4 bases, leaving 1 base of the junction unmatched. The germline V gene encodes CDR1 LNHDA and CDR2 SQIVND (reference sequence). This chain's CDR3 is CASSTTGGNEKLFF. For the CDR3, the DNA is TGTGCCAGTAGTACGACAGGGGGTAATGAAAAACTGTTTTTT.

This clone was seen once. The CDR3 spells CATHGGAENYGYTF. The CDR3 DNA is TGTGCCACCCACGGAGGAGCGGAGAACTATGGCTACACCTTC. The chain couples TRBV10-3 to TRBJ1-2, with D unresolved. Trimming cost V 10 bases and J 2 bases, with 17 bases left between them. Germline assignment: CDR1 ENHRY and CDR2 SYGVKD. The CDR3 runs to 14 residues.

This clone was picked up a small number of times. This chain connects TRBV30 to TRBJ1-1; D uncertain. Between the trimmed V and J ends, which lost 2 bases and 1 base, there was a span of 11 bases. Germline values: CDR1 GTSNPN, CDR2 SVGIG (reference sequence). CDR3 size: 14 residues. The CDR3: CAWSKVSGNTEAFF. The CDR3 DNA reads TGTGCCTGGAGTAAAGTCAGTGGGAACACTGAAGCTTTCTTT.

As for this clone: Other DNA sequences within the sample encode an identical CDR3. This chain uses TRBV7-9 with TRBJ1-2; D remains ambiguous. Germline-derived CDR1 and CDR2 are SEHNR and FQNEAQ (reference sequence). Deletions cut 3 bases from V and 0 bases from J, with 5 bases between. The CDR3 is 13 residues long. The DNA of the CDR3 is TGTGCCAGCAGCTTTGGGTCTAACTATGGCTACACCTTC. This gives the protein CASSFGSNYGYTF. Supplemented by reference TRBV7-9 and TRBJ1-2, the full variable domain reads DTGVSQNPRHKITKRGQNVTFRCDPISEHNRLYWYRQTLGQGPEFLTYFQNEAQLEKSRLLSDRFSAERPKGSFSTLEIQRTEQGDSAMYLCASSFGSNYGYTFGSGTRLTVV.

Note on this clone: Other nucleotide sequences from this sample produce the same CDR3. The chain uses TRBV20-1 and TRBJ1-3, with D hard to call. V was pared by 3 bases and J by 4 bases, with 4 bases between. There are 11 residues in the CDR3. Germline CDR1 DFQATT, CDR2 SNEGSKA (reference sequence). CDR3 protein: CSARAGNTIYF. The DNA for the CDR3 is TGCAGTGCTAGGGCCGGAAACACCATATATTTT.

The rearrangement uses TRBV11-2 and TRBJ2-2; D remains unclear. Germline loops: CDR1 SGHAT, CDR2 FQNNGV. The CDR3 is 11 amino acids. V was clipped by 3 bases and J by 12 bases, with 8 bases between them. The CDR3 is CASSFPPQLFF. In DNA, the CDR3 is TGTGCCAGCAGCTTCCCGCCCCAGCTGTTTTTT.

This chain links TRBV19 with TRBJ2-1, with 10 bases aligning to TRBD2. CDR1 and CDR2 (germline): LNHDA, SQIVND (reference sequence). This CDR3 is 21 amino acids long. Trimming removed 1 base from V and 9 bases from J; junction bases left unmatched: 24. The DNA for the CDR3 is TGTGCCAGTAGTATAGGAGGCGAGCGGGAGGGCCGTCGGTTTCTCGTAAGTGAGCAGTTCTTC. The encoded protein is CASSIGGEREGRRFLVSEQFF.

This clone was picked up one time. The gene calls are TRBV6-5 and TRBJ1-2; D uncertain. This CDR3 is built from 13 residues. V gave up 4 bases and J gave up 8 bases, with 14 bases separating them. Germline assignment: CDR1 MNHEY and CDR2 SVGAGI. The CDR3 region has the DNA TGTGCCAGCAGTTCCCTCGCGGGAGCCGGCTACACCTTC. Translated, it gives CASSSLAGAGYTF.

The chain is built from TRBV19 and TRBJ2-1, with D possibly matching TRBD2 (6 bases). The V gene lost 9 bases and the J gene lost 6 bases, with 18 bases spanning the gap. The CDR3 is 14 amino acids. The germline CDR1 and CDR2 sequences are LNHDA and SQIVND (reference sequence). CDR3 amino acids: CASGGLPTGNEQFF. In nucleotides, the CDR3 is TGTGCCAGCGGGGGACTTCCAACGGGCAATGAGCAGTTCTTC. Variable domain in full (rest from reference TRBV19 and TRBJ2-1): DGGITQSPKYLFRKEGQNVTLSCEQNLNHDAMYWYRQDPGQGLRLIYYSQIVNDFQKGDIAEGYSVSREKKESFPLTVTSAQKNPTAFYLCASGGLPTGNEQFFGPGTRLTVL.

This rearrangement joins TRBV9 to TRBJ2-5, with TRBD1 as a possible D gene (5 bases). V was cut by 0 bases and J by 4 bases, with 16 bases left in between. Per the germline V gene, CDR1 is SGDLS and CDR2 is YYNGEE. The CDR3 is 16 residues long. The CDR3 sequence: CASSVEAAAGLETQYF. DNA for the CDR3: TGTGCCAGCAGCGTAGAGGCGGCCGCAGGGTTAGAGACCCAGTACTTC.

Comments on this clone: Within the sample, other DNA sequences also encode this same CDR3. The genes are TRBV5-1 and TRBJ1-6; 8 nucleotides align to TRBD1. The CDR3 has 15 residues. Germline V gene sequence: CDR1 SGHRS, CDR2 YFSETQ. Losses at the gene ends were 3 bases for V and 5 bases for J; bases not matched to a gene: 4. CDR3 in DNA: TGCGCCAGCAGCTACGGGACAGGCGATAATTCACCCCTCCACTTT. Encoded protein: CASSYGTGDNSPLHF.

This clone was detected once. CDR3 protein: CASTHPRLYNEQFF. The CDR3 region has the DNA TGTGCCAGCACCCACCCCCGGCTGTACAATGAGCAGTTCTTC. V usage is TRBV9 and J usage is TRBJ2-1; D is unclear. Deletions cut 6 bases from V and 4 bases from J, with 14 bases between. Germline loops: CDR1 SGDLS, CDR2 YYNGEE. This CDR3 has 14 amino acids.

This clone was picked up one time. The chain combines TRBV5-4 with TRBJ2-5; no definite D call. V was trimmed by 2 bases and J by 2 bases, leaving 13 bases between them. Germline V gene sequence: CDR1 SGHNT, CDR2 YYREEE (reference sequence). This CDR3 is built from 15 residues. This chain's CDR3 is CASSLGLGIQETQYF. The CDR3 DNA sequence: TGTGCCAGCAGCTTAGGTTTGGGGATTCAAGAGACCCAGTACTTC.

V usage is TRBV5-1 and J usage is TRBJ1-1, with 10 nucleotides matching TRBD1. The CDR3 has 15 residues. Per the germline V gene, CDR1 is SGHRS and CDR2 is YFSETQ. V lost 4 bases to trimming and J lost 1 base; unmatched junction nucleotides: 4. CDR3 in DNA: TGCGCCAGCAGCACGGGACAGGGGAGGAACACTGAAGCTTTCTTT. It yields the protein CASSTGQGRNTEAFF.